The 13 T cell receptor beta chains below all came from one sample that was sequenced in a study of cytomegalovirus exposure and HLA in healthy donors. Amplification used 60 Vbeta primers and 13 Jbeta primers. Profiling relied on immunoSEQ multiplex PCR, and the TCRdb table lists in-frame clones only, not all of them. The data show 150,000 to 200,000 clones, roughly 87% seen once. The sequenced material came from PBMCs. The receptors derive from a woman between 50 and 59 years old in good health and CMV-seronegative.

In its sample, this clone was seen a few times. The chain carries TRBV7-9 and TRBJ1-4, with D maybe TRBD1 (6 bases). Germline V gene lookup returns CDR1 SEHNR and CDR2 FQNEAQ (reference sequence). V was pared by 5 bases and J by 8 bases, with 15 bases between. The CDR3 contains 14 residues. The CDR3: CASSLGQFKEKLFF. DNA of the CDR3: TGTGCCAGCAGCCTGGGACAATTTAAGGAAAAACTGTTTTTT.

This sequence joins TRBV18 and TRBJ1-5; no clear D. V was shortened by 3 bases and J by 4 bases, with 7 bases between the two germline ends. The length of the CDR3 is 13 residues. Germline values: CDR1 KGHSH, CDR2 LQKENI. The CDR3 DNA is TGTGCCAGCTCACCGACTGAAAATCAGCCCCAGCATTTT. Translation gives CASSPTENQPQHF.

The gene calls are TRBV9 and TRBJ2-1; 7 bases map to TRBD2. J lost 4 bases, V lost 6 bases, and 4 bases had no gene match. CDR1 and CDR2 (germline): SGDLS, YYNGEE. This CDR3 comprises 13 residues. The CDR3 coding sequence is TGTGCCAGCAACCGGGGGGAATACAATGAGCAGTTCTTC. Translation: CASNRGEYNEQFF.

The rearrangement links TRBV5-4 to TRBJ2-7, with D possibly being TRBD2 (5 bases). V was pared by 0 bases and J by 6 bases, with 13 bases between. Germline loops: CDR1 SGHNT, CDR2 YYREEE (reference sequence). The CDR3 has 14 residues. CDR3 amino acids: CASSLDQSAGEQYF. CDR3 nucleotides: TGTGCCAGCAGCTTGGATCAGTCGGCGGGCGAGCAGTACTTC.

This chain connects TRBV5-4 to TRBJ2-2; unclear D gene. Germline V gene data show CDR1 as SGHNT and CDR2 as YYREEE (reference sequence). Trimming took off 1 base at V and 4 bases at J, with 11 bases between the two ends. The CDR3 totals 15 residues. DNA for the CDR3: TGTGCCAGCAGCTTGCCCCACTCGGGCACCGGGGAGCTGTTTTTT. Amino acids: CASSLPHSGTGELFF.

This rearrangement joins TRBV9 to TRBJ2-2; D might be TRBD1 (5 bases). Germline values: CDR1 SGDLS, CDR2 YYNGEE. The CDR3 consists of 16 residues. V was clipped by 4 bases and J by 7 bases, with 20 bases between them. DNA for the CDR3: TGTGCCAGCAGCCCCCGAAGGGGTGAGAGCCGCGGGGAGCTGTTTTTT. This codes for CASSPRRGESRGELFF.

The count of this clone is one. V is TRBV5-1 and J is TRBJ2-2; D is undetermined. This CDR3 contains 15 residues. The germline V and J ends were trimmed by 1 base and 0 bases, with 7 bases remaining between them. Germline CDR1 and CDR2: SGHRS and YFSETQ. CDR3 coding DNA: TGCGCCAGCAGCTTGCAGAATCCGAACACCGGGGAGCTGTTTTTT. Amino acids: CASSLQNPNTGELFF.

This clone was seen a single time. V gene TRBV5-4 combines with J gene TRBJ2-7, with 12 bases identical to TRBD2. The V gene end was trimmed by 0 bases and the J gene end by 6 bases; junction bases not matched to a gene: 10. Germline V lookup: CDR1 SGHNT, CDR2 YYREEE (reference sequence). This CDR3 spans 17 amino acids. The CDR3 spells CASSLGASGGARFEQYF. CDR3 DNA: TGTGCCAGCAGCTTGGGGGCTAGCGGGGGGGCGCGTTTCGAGCAGTACTTC.

The V gene is TRBV19, the J gene TRBJ2-2, with D possibly TRBD1 on 6 matching bases. This CDR3 is 15 amino acids long. The germline V and J ends were trimmed by 4 bases and 5 bases, with 14 bases remaining between them. Germline V CDR1 and CDR2: LNHDA, SQIVND (reference sequence). The CDR3 protein is CASSSHRVRTGELFF. The CDR3 coding sequence is TGTGCCAGTAGTAGTCACAGGGTACGGACCGGGGAGCTGTTTTTT. Together with reference TRBV19 and TRBJ2-2, the CDR3 gives the full variable domain: DGGITQSPKYLFRKEGQNVTLSCEQNLNHDAMYWYRQDPGQGLRLIYYSQIVNDFQKGDIAEGYSVSREKKESFPLTVTSAQKNPTAFYLCASSSHRVRTGELFFGEGSRLTVL.

The chain carries TRBV7-8 and TRBJ1-2, with D possibly matching TRBD1 (5 bases). This CDR3 region has 12 residues. Germline-derived CDR1 and CDR2 are SGHVS and FQNEAQ. V lost 5 bases and J lost 5, with 9 bases in between. In DNA form, the CDR3 reads TGTGCCAGCAGCCAGCAGGGTTATGGCTACACCTTC. Amino acids: CASSQQGYGYTF.

The CDR3 sequence: CASSDTGYGYTF. In DNA, the CDR3 is TGTGCCAGCAGCGATACGGGCTATGGCTACACCTTC. The rearrangement joins TRBV7-8 to TRBJ1-2; D call uncertain. Trimming stripped 5 bases from V and 4 bases from J, with 8 bases between. The CDR3 is 12 residues long. Per germline, CDR1 SGHVS and CDR2 FQNEAQ.

The V and J genes are TRBV18 and TRBJ2-7, with D tentatively TRBD1 (7 bases). The germline CDR1 and CDR2 sequences are KGHSH and LQKENI. With 3 bases removed from V and 2 bases from J, the gap between germline ends came to 14 bases. This CDR3 has 15 amino acids. The CDR3 loop is CASSPFDREAYEQYF. The CDR3 DNA sequence: TGTGCCAGCTCACCCTTCGACAGGGAGGCCTACGAGCAGTACTTC.

Written as DNA, the CDR3 is TGTGCCAGCAGCGTAGGACAGCCCACTGAAGCTTTCTTT. This gives the protein CASSVGQPTEAFF. The rearrangement links TRBV9 to TRBJ1-1; D might be TRBD1 (5 bases). Looked up from germline, CDR1 is SGDLS and CDR2 is YYNGEE. Trimming stripped 0 bases from V and 4 bases from J, with 7 bases between. This CDR3 is built from 13 residues.